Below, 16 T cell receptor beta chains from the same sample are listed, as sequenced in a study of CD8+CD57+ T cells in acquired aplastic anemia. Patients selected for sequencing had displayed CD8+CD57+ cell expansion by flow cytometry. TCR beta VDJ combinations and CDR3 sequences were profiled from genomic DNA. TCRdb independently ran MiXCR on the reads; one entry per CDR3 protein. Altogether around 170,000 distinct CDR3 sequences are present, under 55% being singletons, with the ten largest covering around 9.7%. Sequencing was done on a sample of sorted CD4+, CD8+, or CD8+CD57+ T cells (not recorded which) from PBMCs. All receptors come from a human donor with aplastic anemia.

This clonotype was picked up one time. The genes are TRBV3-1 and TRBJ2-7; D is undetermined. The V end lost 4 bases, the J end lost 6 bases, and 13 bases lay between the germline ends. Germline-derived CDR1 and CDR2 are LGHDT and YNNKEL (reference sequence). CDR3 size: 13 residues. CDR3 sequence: CASSLTTMGEQYF. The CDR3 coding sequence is TGTGCCAGCAGCCTAACCACTATGGGCGAGCAGTACTTC.

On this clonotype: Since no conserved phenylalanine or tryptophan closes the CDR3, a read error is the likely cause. This CDR3 is CASSERANTEAFS. CDR3 coding DNA: TGCGCTAGCAGTGAGCGTGCAAACACTGAAGCTTTCTCT. V usage is TRBV10-1 and J usage is TRBJ1-1, with unresolved D. The germline V gene encodes CDR1 WNHNN and CDR2 SYGVQD (reference sequence). CDR3 length: 13 residues.

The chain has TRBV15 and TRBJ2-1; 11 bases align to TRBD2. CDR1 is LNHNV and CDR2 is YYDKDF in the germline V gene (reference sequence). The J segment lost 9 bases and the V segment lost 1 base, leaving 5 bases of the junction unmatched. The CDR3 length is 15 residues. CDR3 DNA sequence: TGTGCCACCAGCAGAGTTAGCGGGGGGGCGTTTGAGCAGTTCTTC. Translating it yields CATSRVSGGAFEQFF.

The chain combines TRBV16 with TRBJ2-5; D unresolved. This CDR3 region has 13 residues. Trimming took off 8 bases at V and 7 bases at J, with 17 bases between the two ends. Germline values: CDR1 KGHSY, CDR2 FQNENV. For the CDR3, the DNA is TGTGCCAGCCGCCGTACCTCGTTTTCGACCCAGTACTTC. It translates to CASRRTSFSTQYF. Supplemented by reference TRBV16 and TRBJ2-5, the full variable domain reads GEEVAQTPKHLVRGEGQKAKLYCAPIKGHSYVFWYQQVLKNEFKFLISFQNENVFDETGMPKERFSAKCLPNSPCSLEIQATKLEDSAVYFCASRRTSFSTQYFGPGTRLLVL.

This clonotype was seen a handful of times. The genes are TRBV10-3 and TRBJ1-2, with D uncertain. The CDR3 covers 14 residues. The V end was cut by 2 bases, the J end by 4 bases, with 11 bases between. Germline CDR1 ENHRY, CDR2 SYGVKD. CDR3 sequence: CAISEPRTRYGYTF. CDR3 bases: TGTGCCATCAGTGAGCCTCGGACCCGCTATGGCTACACCTTC.

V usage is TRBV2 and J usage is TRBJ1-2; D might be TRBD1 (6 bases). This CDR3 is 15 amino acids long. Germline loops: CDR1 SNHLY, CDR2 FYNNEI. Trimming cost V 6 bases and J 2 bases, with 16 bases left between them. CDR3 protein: CASRNSGGGNYGYTF. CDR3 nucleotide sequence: TGTGCCAGCAGAAACTCTGGAGGGGGGAACTATGGCTACACCTTC.

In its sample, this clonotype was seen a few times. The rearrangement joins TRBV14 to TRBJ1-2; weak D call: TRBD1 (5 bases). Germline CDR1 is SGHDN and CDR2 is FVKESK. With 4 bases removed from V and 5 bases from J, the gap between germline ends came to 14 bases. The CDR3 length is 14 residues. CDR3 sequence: CASSPRDGKYGYTF. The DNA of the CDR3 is TGTGCCAGCAGCCCAAGGGACGGAAAGTATGGCTACACCTTC.

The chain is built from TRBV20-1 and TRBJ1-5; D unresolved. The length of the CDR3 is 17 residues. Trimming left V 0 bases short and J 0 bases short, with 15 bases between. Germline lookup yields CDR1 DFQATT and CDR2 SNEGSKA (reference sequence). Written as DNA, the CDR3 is TGCAGTGCTAGAGATGGGAGAGGGTCGGGTAGCAATCAGCCCCAGCATTTT. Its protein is CSARDGRGSGSNQPQHF.

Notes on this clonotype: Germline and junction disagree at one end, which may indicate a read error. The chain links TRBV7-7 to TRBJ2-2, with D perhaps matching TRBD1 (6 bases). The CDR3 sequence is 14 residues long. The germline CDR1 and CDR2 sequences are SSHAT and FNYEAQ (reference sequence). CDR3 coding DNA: TGTGCCAGCAGGGACACAGGGAACACCGGGGAACTGTTTTTT. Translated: CASRDTGNTGELFF.

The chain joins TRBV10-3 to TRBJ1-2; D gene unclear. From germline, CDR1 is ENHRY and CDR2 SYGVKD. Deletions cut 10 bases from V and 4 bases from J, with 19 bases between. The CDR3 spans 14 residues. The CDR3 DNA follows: TGTGCCAGCAGCAGATCAGAGCTCGGCTATGGCTACACCTTC. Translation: CASSRSELGYGYTF.

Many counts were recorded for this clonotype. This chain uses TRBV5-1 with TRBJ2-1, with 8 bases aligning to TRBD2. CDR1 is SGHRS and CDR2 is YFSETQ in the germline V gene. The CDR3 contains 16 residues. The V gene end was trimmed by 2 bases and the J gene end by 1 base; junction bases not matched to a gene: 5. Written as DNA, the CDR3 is TGCGCCAGCAGCTTCAAGCGGGAGACTTCCTACAATGAGCAGTTCTTC. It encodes CASSFKRETSYNEQFF.

The CDR3 DNA sequence: TGTGCCAGCAGTCCGGGCAGGCCCTTTAGTTCACCCCTCCACTTT. Translating it yields CASSPGRPFSSPLHF. This chain joins TRBV2 and TRBJ1-6; D not resolved. V lost 5 bases and J 9 bases, leaving 17 bases between the germline ends. CDR3 length: 15 residues. CDR1 and CDR2 (germline): SNHLY, FYNNEI.

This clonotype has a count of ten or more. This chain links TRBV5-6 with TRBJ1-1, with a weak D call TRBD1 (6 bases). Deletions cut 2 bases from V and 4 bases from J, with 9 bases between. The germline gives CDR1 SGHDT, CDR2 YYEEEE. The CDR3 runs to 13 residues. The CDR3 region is CASSLRGGTEAFF. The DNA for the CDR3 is TGTGCCAGCAGCTTACGAGGGGGCACTGAAGCTTTCTTT.

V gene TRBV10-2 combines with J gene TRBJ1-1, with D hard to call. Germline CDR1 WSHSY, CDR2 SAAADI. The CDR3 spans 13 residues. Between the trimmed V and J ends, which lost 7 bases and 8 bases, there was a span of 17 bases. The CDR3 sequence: CASKTGEHLEAFF. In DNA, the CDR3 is TGCGCCAGCAAAACGGGTGAACATCTGGAAGCTTTCTTT.

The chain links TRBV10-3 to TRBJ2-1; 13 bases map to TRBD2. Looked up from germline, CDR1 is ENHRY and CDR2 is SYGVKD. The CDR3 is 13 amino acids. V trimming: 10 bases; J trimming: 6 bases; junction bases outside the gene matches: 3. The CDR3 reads CASGLAGANEQFF. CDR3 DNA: TGTGCCAGCGGACTAGCGGGGGCCAATGAGCAGTTCTTC.

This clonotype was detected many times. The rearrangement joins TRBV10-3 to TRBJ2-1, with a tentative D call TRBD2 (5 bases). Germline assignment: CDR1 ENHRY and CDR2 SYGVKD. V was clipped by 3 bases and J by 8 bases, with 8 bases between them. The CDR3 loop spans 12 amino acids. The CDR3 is CAISEYGDEQFF. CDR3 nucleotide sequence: TGTGCCATCAGTGAATACGGGGATGAGCAGTTCTTC.